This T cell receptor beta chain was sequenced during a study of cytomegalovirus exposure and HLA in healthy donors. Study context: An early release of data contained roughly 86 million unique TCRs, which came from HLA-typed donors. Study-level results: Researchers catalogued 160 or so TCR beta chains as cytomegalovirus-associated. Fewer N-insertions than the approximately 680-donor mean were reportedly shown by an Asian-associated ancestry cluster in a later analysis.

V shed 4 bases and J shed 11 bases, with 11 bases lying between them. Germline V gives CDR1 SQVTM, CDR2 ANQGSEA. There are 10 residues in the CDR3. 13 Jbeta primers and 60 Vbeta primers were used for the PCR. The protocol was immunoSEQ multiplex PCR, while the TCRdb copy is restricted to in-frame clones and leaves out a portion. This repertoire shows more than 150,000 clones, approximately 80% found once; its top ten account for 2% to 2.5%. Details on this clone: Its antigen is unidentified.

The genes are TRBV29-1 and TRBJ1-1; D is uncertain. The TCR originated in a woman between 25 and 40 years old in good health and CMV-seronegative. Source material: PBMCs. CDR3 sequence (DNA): TGCAGCGTTGCATCGGGTAGGGCTTTCTTT. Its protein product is CSVASGRAFF.